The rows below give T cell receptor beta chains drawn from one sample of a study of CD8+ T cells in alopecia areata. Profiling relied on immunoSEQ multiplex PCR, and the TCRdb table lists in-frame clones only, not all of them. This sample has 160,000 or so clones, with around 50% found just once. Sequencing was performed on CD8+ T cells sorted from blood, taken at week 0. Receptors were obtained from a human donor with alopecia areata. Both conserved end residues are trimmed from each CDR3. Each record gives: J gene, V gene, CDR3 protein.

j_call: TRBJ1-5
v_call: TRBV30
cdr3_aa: AWKNRGQGNQPQH

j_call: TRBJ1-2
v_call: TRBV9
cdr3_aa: ASSYLNPGQENYGYT

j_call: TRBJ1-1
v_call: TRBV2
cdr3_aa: ASLENTEAF

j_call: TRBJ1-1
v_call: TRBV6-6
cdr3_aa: ASAGLSTEAF

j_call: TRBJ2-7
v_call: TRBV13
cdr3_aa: ASSPDRISEQY

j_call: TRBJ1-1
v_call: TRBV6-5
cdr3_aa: ASSYSRQGGGTEAF

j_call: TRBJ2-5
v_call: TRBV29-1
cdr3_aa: SVEVAGGNQETQY

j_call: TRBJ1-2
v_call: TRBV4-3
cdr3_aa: ASSQGSLGEGYGYT

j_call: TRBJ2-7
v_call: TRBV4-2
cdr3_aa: ASSQGVDGGSEQY

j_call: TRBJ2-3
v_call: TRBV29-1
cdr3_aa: SVEDARKRGGTY

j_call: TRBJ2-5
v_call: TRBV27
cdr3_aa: ASSLIGSANWRETQY

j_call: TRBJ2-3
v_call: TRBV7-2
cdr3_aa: ASHRESTDTQY

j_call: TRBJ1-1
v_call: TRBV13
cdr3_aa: ASGKDMTNTEAF

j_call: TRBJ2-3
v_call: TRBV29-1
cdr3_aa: SVVHREADTQY

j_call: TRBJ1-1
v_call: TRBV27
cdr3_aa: ASRVPGLNTEAF

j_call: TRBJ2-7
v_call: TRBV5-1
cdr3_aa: ASSLRQLPYEQY

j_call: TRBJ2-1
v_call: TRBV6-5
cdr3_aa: ASSYSAGELYNEQF

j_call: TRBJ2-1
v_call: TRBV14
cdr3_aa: ASSRKYNEQF

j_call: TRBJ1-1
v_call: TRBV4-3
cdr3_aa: ASRQGNLEAF

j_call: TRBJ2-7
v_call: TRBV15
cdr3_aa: ATREGTTYEQY

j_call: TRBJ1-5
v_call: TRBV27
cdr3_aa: ASSLMGLSNQPQH

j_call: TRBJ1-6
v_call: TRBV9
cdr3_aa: ASSEQPSDSPLH

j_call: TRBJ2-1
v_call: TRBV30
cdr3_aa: AWRIAGGVNEQF

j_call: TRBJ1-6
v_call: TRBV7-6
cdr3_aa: ASSLEGQGFSPLH

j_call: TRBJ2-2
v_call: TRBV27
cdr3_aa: ASSLIGTGELF

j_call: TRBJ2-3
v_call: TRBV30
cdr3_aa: AWTGGPSDTQY

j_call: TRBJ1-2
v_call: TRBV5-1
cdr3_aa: ASSLDSGNNGYT